This TCR beta chain was sequenced in a study of Graves' ophthalmopathy and Graves' hyperthyroidism. Study-level findings and limits: Among thyroid clonotypes expanded above 0.001 frequency, most also appeared in blood.

The germline CDR1 and CDR2 sequences are SQVTM and ANQGSEA. The CDR3 is 13 residues long. V shed 4 bases and J 3 bases; nucleotides not matched to a gene: 6. Amplification targeted the TCR beta CDR3 regions, with RNA transcripts as the source material. After a first-round RT-PCR with HTBI primers, a second-round multiplex PCR was run. MiXCR, run by TCRdb on the multiplex PCR reads, gives a single entry per CDR3 protein. The sample has 200,000 to 250,000 distinct CDR3 sequences, roughly 21% seen once. In its sample, this clonotype was seen many times. The antigen is unknown. This sequence originates from a woman aged 45-60 years with Graves' ophthalmopathy. Material for sequencing was peripheral blood. The V call is TRBV29-1, the J call TRBJ2-7; the match to TRBD1 covers 7 bases. The chain's CDR3 is CSVVTGEFYEQYF. The CDR3 DNA reads as TGCAGCGTTGTAACAGGGGAGTTCTACGAGCAGTACTTC.